A single sample is the source of the 10 T cell receptor beta chains below, sequenced in a study of graft-versus-host responses after intestinal transplantation (dated by TCRdb to the early 2020s). The antigens for these receptors are not known. Library generation was performed with the immunoSEQ multiplex PCR assay. Not all clones reach the TCRdb copy of this immuneACCESS table, which keeps in-frame sequences only. Checked studies attribute under half of the gap to unresolved V genes and leave the rest unexplained. The sample table shows 95,000 to 130,000 clones, and approximately 90% are seen once. The ten most abundant clones make up about 0.18% of the sample. According to the study, the label for this sample's time point signals: cells obtained before transplantation from donor or recipient. The specimen comprised unstimulated CD4+ T cells sorted from spleen or lymph node cells, sampled before intestinal transplant. These receptors originate from a human donor who received an intestinal transplant.

This chain uses TRBV5-1 with TRBJ1-2; 7 bases fit TRBD1. The CDR3 runs 16 residues. CDR1 is SGHRS and CDR2 is YFSETQ in the germline V gene. The V gene end was trimmed by 2 bases and the J gene end by 6 bases; junction bases not matched to a gene: 13. The CDR3 bases are TGCGCCAGCAGCTTAGGGGGGACAGCCTGGAACGATGGCTACACCTTC. Its translation is CASSLGGTAWNDGYTF.

The chain recombines TRBV10-1 with TRBJ1-2, with 9 bases identical to TRBD1. Unmatched junction bases numbered 16, after V lost 7 bases and J lost 4 bases. Germline CDR1 and CDR2: WNHNN and SYGVQD (reference sequence). This CDR3 has 17 amino acids. CDR3 sequence reads: CASTKELGTGYLYGYTF. In nucleotides, the CDR3 is TGCGCCAGCACCAAAGAGCTCGGGACAGGGTACCTCTATGGCTACACCTTC.

This chain connects TRBV6-5 to TRBJ2-2; TRBD1 agrees at 8 bases. V shed 5 bases and J 5 bases; nucleotides not matched to a gene: 7. CDR1 and CDR2 (germline): MNHEY, SVGAGI. The CDR3 contains 15 residues. CDR3 nucleotide sequence: TGTGCCAGCAGTCAGGACAGGGTTCGGACCGGGGAGCTGTTTTTT. Protein sequence: CASSQDRVRTGELFF.

V is TRBV30 and J is TRBJ2-5, with D perhaps TRBD2 (7 bases). The V end lost 0 bases, the J end lost 4 bases, and 9 bases lay between the germline ends. Germline V gene lookup returns CDR1 GTSNPN and CDR2 SVGIG (reference sequence). This CDR3 is built from 13 residues. The CDR3 DNA reads as TGTGCCTGGAGTGTGAGGGGGGGAGAGACCCAGTACTTC. Its protein product is CAWSVRGGETQYF. The full variable domain, with the rest looked up from reference TRBV30 and TRBJ2-5, is SQTIHQWPATLVQPVGSPLSLECTVEGTSNPNLYWYRQAAGRGLQLLFYSVGIGQISSEVPQNLSASRPQDRQFILSSKKLLLSDSGFYLCAWSVRGGETQYFGPGTRLLVL.

The chain links TRBV5-1 to TRBJ2-7, with 7 bases identical to TRBD1. With 3 bases clipped from V and 6 bases from J, the junction kept 3 bases outside the gene matches. This CDR3 comprises 12 residues. Germline CDR1 SGHRS, CDR2 YFSETQ. CDR3 nucleotide sequence: TGCGCCAGCAGCTCAACAGGGGCCGAGCAGTACTTC. This encodes CASSSTGAEQYF.

V and J are TRBV7-2 and TRBJ1-2; TRBD1 agrees at 7 bases. Germline loops: CDR1 SGHTA, CDR2 FQGNSA. Trimming removed 1 base from V and 2 bases from J; junction bases left unmatched: 7. The CDR3 runs 16 residues. DNA of the CDR3: TGTGCCAGCAGCTTAGGGTACAGGGGACGAAACTATGGCTACACCTTC. Protein sequence: CASSLGYRGRNYGYTF.

The rearrangement uses TRBV5-8 and TRBJ1-1; D is unclear. Germline V gene sequence: CDR1 SGHTS, CDR2 YDEGEE. The CDR3 extends over 15 amino acids. The germline V and J ends were trimmed by 0 bases and 2 bases, with 11 bases remaining between them. The CDR3 DNA is TGTGCCAGCAGCTTGGAGGAGTTAGGCAACACTGAAGCTTTCTTT. Encoded protein: CASSLEELGNTEAFF.

This clone was observed a handful of times. The junction shows a germline mismatch at one end, possibly a read error. The rearrangement joins TRBV7-3 to TRBJ2-1, with D possibly TRBD1 on 5 matching bases. This CDR3 has 13 residues. Germline lookup yields CDR1 SGHTA and CDR2 FQGTGA. The CDR3: CASSLSPGQGQFF. CDR3 sequence (DNA): TGTGCCAGCAGTTTAAGTCCAGGGCAGGGGCAGTTCTTC.

This sequence joins TRBV11-2 and TRBJ2-5; TRBD2 matches 11 bases. Germline-derived CDR1 and CDR2 are SGHAT and FQNNGV. CDR3 length: 16 residues. V lost 4 bases and J lost 1; bases outside the gene matches: 5. For the CDR3, the DNA is TGTGCCAGCAGCTGGGGGACTAGCGGAATCCAAGAGACCCAGTACTTC. Protein: CASSWGTSGIQETQYF. The full variable domain, its missing parts supplied by reference TRBV11-2 and TRBJ2-5, is EAGVAQSPRYKIIEKRQSVAFWCNPISGHATLYWYQQILGQGPKLLIQFQNNGVVDDSQLPKDRFSAERLKGVDSTLKIQPAKLEDSAVYLCASSWGTSGIQETQYFGPGTRLLVL.

The CDR3 DNA is TGTGCCAGCAGCTCCCGGAGCCAAGAGACCCAGTACTTC. It specifies CASSSRSQETQYF. The V call is TRBV5-4, the J call TRBJ2-5, with unresolved D. Germline V gene lookup returns CDR1 SGHNT and CDR2 YYREEE (reference sequence). Trimming cost V 3 bases and J 1 base, with 7 bases left between them. This CDR3 spans 13 amino acids.